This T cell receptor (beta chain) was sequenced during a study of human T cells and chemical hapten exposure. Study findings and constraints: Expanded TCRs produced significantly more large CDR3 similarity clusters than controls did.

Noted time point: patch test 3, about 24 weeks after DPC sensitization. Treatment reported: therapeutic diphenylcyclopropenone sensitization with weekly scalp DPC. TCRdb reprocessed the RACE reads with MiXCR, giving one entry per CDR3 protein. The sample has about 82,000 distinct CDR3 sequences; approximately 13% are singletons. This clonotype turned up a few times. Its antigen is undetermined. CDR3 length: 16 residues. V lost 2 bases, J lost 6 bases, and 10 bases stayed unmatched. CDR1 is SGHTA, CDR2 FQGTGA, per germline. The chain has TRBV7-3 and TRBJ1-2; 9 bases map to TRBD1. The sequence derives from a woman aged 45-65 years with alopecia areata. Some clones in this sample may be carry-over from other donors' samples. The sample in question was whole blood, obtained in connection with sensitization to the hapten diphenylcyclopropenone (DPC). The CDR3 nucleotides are TGTGCCAGCAGCTTAGAACAGGGGGCCCTCTCGGATGGCTACACCTTC. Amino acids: CASSLEQGALSDGYTF. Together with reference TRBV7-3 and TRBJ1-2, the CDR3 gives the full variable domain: GAGVSQTPSNKVTEKGKYVELRCDPISGHTALYWYRQSLGQGPEFLIYFQGTGAADDSGLPNDRFFAVRPEGSVSTLKIQRTERGDSAVYLCASSLEQGALSDGYTFGSGTRLTVV.